This T cell receptor beta chain came from a study of PD-L1 blockade in urothelial cancer. Study information: Reported median T cell count for blood samples was over 110,000.

It was locally advanced or metastatic urothelial carcinoma that patients had. Measured with immunoSEQ multiplex PCR; TCRdb has only the in-frame clones, and not every one. This sample yields under 55,000 clones, of which over 75% are seen a single time; about 5.8% belongs to the top ten. The CDR3 extends over 13 amino acids. Trimming stripped 4 bases from V and 4 bases from J, with 11 bases between. Germline CDR1 is SGDLS and CDR2 is YYNGEE. The receptor was isolated from a man aged 35-49 years with urothelial cancer. Sequences were derived from PBMCs, sampled around atezolizumab (anti-PD-L1) treatment. The chain is built from TRBV9 and TRBJ1-2; D remains unclear. DNA of the CDR3: TGTGCCAGCAGCCCACAGCAGAGCTATGGCTACACCTTC. As protein: CASSPQQSYGYTF.